Presented here are 26 T cell receptor beta chains from one specimen sequenced in a study of cytomegalovirus exposure and HLA in healthy donors. The primer mix had 60 Vbeta and 13 Jbeta primers. Produced via immunoSEQ multiplex PCR; TCRdb's table is partial and in-frame only. The profile covers around 170,000 clones, with more than 75% appearing a single time and 2.6% taken by the ten largest. Sequenced input: PBMCs. All receptors come from a woman in her 50s in good health and CMV-seropositive.

The chain combines TRBV18 with TRBJ2-7; D may be TRBD1 (7 bases). The CDR3 contains 16 residues. Per germline, CDR1 KGHSH and CDR2 LQKENI. Deletions cut 4 bases from V and 0 bases from J, with 16 bases between. CDR3 DNA sequence: TGTGCCAGCTCACGAGGGAGGACAGGAGACTCCTACGAGCAGTACTTC. Amino acid sequence: CASSRGRTGDSYEQYF.

This clone was seen a single time. This chain joins TRBV6-6 and TRBJ1-2; 7 bases are a match to TRBD1. Germline V lookup: CDR1 MNHNY, CDR2 SVGAGI (reference sequence). V was pared by 7 bases and J by 5 bases, with 13 bases of the junction left unmatched. The CDR3 covers 15 residues. The chain's CDR3 is CASTKQGNGLYGYTF. The CDR3 DNA reads as TGTGCCAGCACCAAACAGGGGAACGGGTTGTATGGCTACACCTTC.

This clone was recorded only once. The chain employs TRBV9 and TRBJ2-7; D may be TRBD2 (6 bases). CDR1 SGDLS and CDR2 YYNGEE come from the germline V gene. The V gene lost 0 bases and the J gene lost 3 bases, with 13 bases spanning the gap. The CDR3 runs to 15 residues. CDR3 nucleotide sequence: TGTGCCAGCAGCGTAGCCAGCGGGTTTTTCTACGAGCAGTACTTC. This encodes CASSVASGFFYEQYF.

V usage is TRBV29-1 and J usage is TRBJ2-1, with 9 bases aligning to TRBD2. J was trimmed by 1 base and V by 3 bases; bases with no gene match: 7. Germline-derived CDR1 and CDR2 are SQVTM and ANQGSEA. This CDR3 region has 16 residues. Here the CDR3 DNA reads TGCAGCGTTGAGGGGATTACTAGCGGGTCCTACAATGAGCAGTTCTTC. Translation gives CSVEGITSGSYNEQFF.

The chain carries TRBV6-1 and TRBJ2-7, with 8 bases aligning to TRBD1. Germline values: CDR1 MNHNS, CDR2 SASEGT. The trim removed 4 bases at V and 4 bases at J, leaving 9 bases unmatched. The CDR3 spans 15 residues. Written as DNA, the CDR3 is TGTGCCAGCAGTGGTACAGGGGGGTATGAGTACGAGCAGTACTTC. Translating gives CASSGTGGYEYEQYF.

This rearrangement joins TRBV5-6 to TRBJ2-5, with 9 positions matching TRBD1. This CDR3 comprises 16 residues. The J segment lost 4 bases and the V segment lost 4 bases, leaving 11 bases of the junction unmatched. From germline, CDR1 is SGHDT and CDR2 YYEEEE. CDR3 DNA sequence: TGTGCCAGCAGCGGGGGGACAGGGAAAGTTGTAGAGACCCAGTACTTC. Its translation is CASSGGTGKVVETQYF.

The chain couples TRBV19 to TRBJ2-1; TRBD2 agrees at 7 bases. The germline gives CDR1 LNHDA, CDR2 SQIVND (reference sequence). This CDR3 comprises 15 residues. The V and J ends lost 7 bases and 10 bases, in that order; junction bases with no gene match: 16. The CDR3 is CASTPQAGTTKEQFF. CDR3 DNA: TGTGCCAGTACCCCGCAAGCCGGGACTACCAAGGAGCAGTTCTTC.

The chain couples TRBV7-6 to TRBJ1-4, with 8 bases identical to TRBD1. CDR1 and CDR2 (germline): SGHVS, FNYEAQ. Unmatched junction bases numbered 15, after V lost 5 bases and J lost 7 bases. The CDR3 is 17 amino acids. CDR3 in DNA: TGTGCCAGCAGCCAGGGGGCATTTTCGATAATCGTTGAAAAACTGTTTTTT. Its protein is CASSQGAFSIIVEKLFF.

This rearrangement joins TRBV27 to TRBJ2-3, with 10 bases fitting TRBD2. The CDR3 runs 20 residues. Germline values: CDR1 MNHEY, CDR2 SMNVEV (reference sequence). J was trimmed by 0 bases and V by 7 bases; bases with no gene match: 19. The CDR3 spells CASTPLVRLAGALSTDTQYF. The CDR3 DNA reads TGTGCCAGCACCCCTTTGGTTAGGCTAGCGGGGGCCCTGAGCACAGATACGCAGTATTTT.

V gene TRBV6-6 combines with J gene TRBJ1-2; unclear D gene. The CDR3 spans 13 residues. Looked up from germline, CDR1 is MNHNY and CDR2 is SVGAGI (reference sequence). V was clipped by 5 bases and J by 6 bases, with 13 bases between them. CDR3 sequence: CASSVGGGDGYTF. Here the CDR3 DNA reads TGTGCCAGCAGTGTGGGAGGAGGTGATGGCTACACCTTC.

V usage is TRBV15 and J usage is TRBJ2-2, with D uncertain. CDR3 length: 13 amino acids. Germline values: CDR1 LNHNV, CDR2 YYDKDF (reference sequence). Between the trimmed V and J ends, which lost 7 bases and 8 bases, there was a span of 14 bases. DNA for the CDR3: TGTGCCACCACGAGGCTCCCATTAGGGGAGCTGTTTTTT. Translation gives CATTRLPLGELFF.

The genes are TRBV28 and TRBJ2-2, with TRBD1 identical over 7 bases. In germline, CDR1 is MDHEN, CDR2 SYDVKM. The trim removed 5 bases at V and 4 bases at J, leaving 7 bases unmatched. CDR3 length: 15 amino acids. CDR3 bases: TGTGCCAGCAGTCCCCCCGCAGGGGGCACCGGGGAGCTGTTTTTT. This encodes CASSPPAGGTGELFF.

CDR3: CASSLGQINEQFF. The CDR3 DNA sequence: TGTGCCAGCAGCTTGGGACAGATCAATGAGCAGTTCTTC. The J gene is TRBJ2-1, the V gene TRBV5-5, with D perhaps TRBD1 (5 bases). The CDR3 covers 13 residues. Deletions cut 0 bases from V and 6 bases from J, with 7 bases between. CDR1 SGHKS and CDR2 YYEKEE come from the germline V gene (reference sequence).

This sequence joins TRBV9 and TRBJ2-3, with 7 positions matching TRBD1. The CDR3 sequence is 15 residues long. Germline CDR1 and CDR2: SGDLS and YYNGEE. The ends lost 0 bases at V and 0 bases at J; junction bases unmatched: 1. The DNA for the CDR3 is TGTGCCAGCAGCGTAGGGGACAGCAGCACAGATACGCAGTATTTT. It specifies CASSVGDSSTDTQYF.

The rearrangement joins TRBV28 to TRBJ2-5, with 7 bases lining up with TRBD1. The CDR3 contains 13 residues. Losses at the gene ends were 10 bases for V and 5 bases for J; bases not matched to a gene: 10. CDR1 MDHEN and CDR2 SYDVKM come from the germline V gene. CDR3 amino acids: CATRDSATETQYF. DNA of the CDR3: TGTGCCACGAGGGACAGTGCCACGGAGACCCAGTACTTC.

The V call is TRBV19, the J call TRBJ2-5, with 7 nucleotides matching TRBD1. Germline CDR1 reads LNHDA; CDR2 reads SQIVND (reference sequence). V was pared by 1 base and J by 5 bases, with 4 bases of the junction left unmatched. The CDR3 length is 14 residues. CDR3 nucleotides: TGTGCCAGTAGTATAGGAGGGGGCAGGGAGACCCAGTACTTC. Translated, it gives CASSIGGGRETQYF.

This clone was seen once. V is TRBV27 and J is TRBJ2-2; D is perhaps TRBD2 (6 bases). Between the trimmed V and J ends, which lost 7 bases and 7 bases, there was a span of 19 bases. Germline V lookup: CDR1 MNHEY, CDR2 SMNVEV (reference sequence). The length of the CDR3 is 15 residues. The CDR3 region is CASKPALAMGGELFF. CDR3 sequence (DNA): TGTGCCAGCAAACCGGCCCTAGCGATGGGCGGGGAGCTGTTTTTT.

The chain couples TRBV7-2 to TRBJ2-5, with 11 bases lining up with TRBD1. The germline CDR1 and CDR2 sequences are SGHTA and FQGNSA. The CDR3 contains 15 residues. The ends lost 4 bases at V and 5 bases at J; junction bases unmatched: 6. The CDR3 nucleotides read TGTGCCAGCAGCTACCTGGACAGGGGGCTTGAGACCCAGTACTTC. This codes for CASSYLDRGLETQYF.

As DNA, the CDR3 is TGTGCCAGCAGCCAAGACGCGACCGGGGAGCTGTTTTTT. It yields the protein CASSQDATGELFF. The chain carries TRBV14 and TRBJ2-2; no clear D gene. The V and J ends lost 0 bases and 5 bases respectively, with 4 bases between them. Germline V CDR1 and CDR2: SGHDN, FVKESK. CDR3 size: 13 residues. The full variable domain, completed using reference TRBV14 and TRBJ2-2, is EAGVTQFPSHSVIEKGQTVTLRCDPISGHDNLYWYRRVMGKEIKFLLHFVKESKQDESGMPNNRFLAERTGGTYSTLKVQPAELEDSGVYFCASSQDATGELFFGEGSRLTVL.

The chain employs TRBV2 and TRBJ1-2, with D possibly TRBD1 on 6 matching bases. Germline CDR1 is SNHLY and CDR2 is FYNNEI. The CDR3 has 13 residues. V was shortened by 6 bases and J by 3 bases, with 11 bases between the two germline ends. The CDR3 DNA reads TGTGCCAGCAGCCCATGGACAGACTATGGCTACACCTTC. It translates to CASSPWTDYGYTF.

The gene calls are TRBV19 and TRBJ1-2, with 9 bases lining up with TRBD1. Trimming cost V 3 bases and J 3 bases; bases outside gene matches: 2. The CDR3 spans 14 residues. CDR1 is LNHDA and CDR2 is SQIVND in the germline V gene (reference sequence). The DNA for the CDR3 is TGTGCCAGTAGTATCGGACAGGGGTACTATGGCTACACCTTC. Protein product: CASSIGQGYYGYTF.

The CDR3 bases are TGTGCCAGCAGCTTTCCACAGGGGCCAAACACTGAAGCTTTCTTT. This codes for CASSFPQGPNTEAFF. The V call is TRBV13, the J call TRBJ1-1; 7 nucleotides agree with TRBD1. Trimming cost V 3 bases and J 2 bases; bases outside gene matches: 6. The CDR3 is 15 amino acids. Per the germline V gene, CDR1 is PRHDT and CDR2 is FYEKMQ (reference sequence).

Only one count was recorded for this clone. The junction departs from the called germline gene at one end, perhaps through a read error. The chain has TRBV7-7 and TRBJ2-1; D gene uncertain. Germline values: CDR1 SSHAT, CDR2 FNYEAQ (reference sequence). The CDR3 contains 13 residues. CDR3 sequence (DNA): TGTGCTAGCAGCGAGGATACCTACAATGAGCAGTTCTTC. As protein: CASSEDTYNEQFF. The full variable domain, its missing parts supplied by reference TRBV7-7 and TRBJ2-1, is GAGVSQSPRYKVTKRGQDVTLRCDPISSHATLYWYQQALGQGPEFLTYFNYEAQPDKSGLPSDRFSAERPEGSISTLTIQRTEQRDSAMYRCASSEDTYNEQFFGPGTRLTVL.

This chain uses TRBV28 with TRBJ1-4, with 8 bases that match TRBD1. In germline, CDR1 is MDHEN, CDR2 SYDVKM. With V trimmed by 8 bases and J by 8 bases, 7 bases remained unmatched. The CDR3 has 13 amino acids. This CDR3 reads CASRTGQVEKLFF. The DNA of the CDR3 is TGTGCCAGCCGGACAGGGCAGGTAGAAAAACTGTTTTTT.

The gene calls are TRBV6-1 and TRBJ2-5; D is uncertain. This CDR3 is 17 amino acids long. From germline, CDR1 is MNHNS and CDR2 SASEGT. The V end was cut by 2 bases, the J end by 9 bases, with 25 bases between. CDR3 DNA sequence: TGTGCCAGCAGTGAAAGTCCAGCCCAGGTCAACCAAGTGGCCCAGTACTTC. Protein product: CASSESPAQVNQVAQYF.

A few counts support this clone. This chain links TRBV10-3 with TRBJ2-3, with 10 bases that match TRBD1. J gave up 6 bases and V 4 bases, and 7 bases lay outside the gene matches. Looked up from germline, CDR1 is ENHRY and CDR2 is SYGVKD. The CDR3 sequence is 15 residues long. CDR3 in DNA: TGTGCCATCAGTGGATCCGGGACAGGGGCCGATACGCAGTATTTT. Protein product: CAISGSGTGADTQYF.